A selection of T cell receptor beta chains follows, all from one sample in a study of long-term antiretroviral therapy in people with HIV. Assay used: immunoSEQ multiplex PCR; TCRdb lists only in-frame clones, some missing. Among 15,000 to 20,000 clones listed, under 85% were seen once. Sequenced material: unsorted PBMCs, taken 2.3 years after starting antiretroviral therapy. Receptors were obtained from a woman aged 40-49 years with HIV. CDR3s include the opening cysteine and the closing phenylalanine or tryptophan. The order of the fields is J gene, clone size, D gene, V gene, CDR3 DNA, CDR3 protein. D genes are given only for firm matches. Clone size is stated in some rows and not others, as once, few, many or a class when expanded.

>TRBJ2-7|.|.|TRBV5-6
TGTGCCAGCAGCCCTGTGAATGCACCCTCCTACGAGCAGTACTTC
CASSPVNAPSYEQYF
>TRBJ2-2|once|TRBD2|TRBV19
TGTGCCAGTAGTTTAGGACTAGCGGGAGTGCGCACCGGGGAGCTGTTTTTT
CASSLGLAGVRTGELFF
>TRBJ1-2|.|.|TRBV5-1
TGCGCCAGCAGCTTGGGAGGGCAGACCAGCTATGGCTACACCTTC
CASSLGGQTSYGYTF
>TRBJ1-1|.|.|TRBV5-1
TGCGCCAGCACTCCTGGGGGCGGAGGTGACACTGAAGCTTTCTTT
CASTPGGGGDTEAFF
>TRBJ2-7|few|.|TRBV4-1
TGCGCCAGCAGCCTAGGGGACACTGCCTACGAGCAGTACTTC
CASSLGDTAYEQYF
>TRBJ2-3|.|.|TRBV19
TGTGCCAGTAGTATCTATCGGGGAACGGATACGCAGTATTTT
CASSIYRGTDTQYF
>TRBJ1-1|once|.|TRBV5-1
TGCGCCAGCAGCTTGGCAGCAGGCATGAACACTGAAGCTTTCTTT
CASSLAAGMNTEAFF
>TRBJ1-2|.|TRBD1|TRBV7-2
TGTGCCAGCAGCCGAAGGACAGGGGAAGTCTATGGCTACACCTTC
CASSRRTGEVYGYTF
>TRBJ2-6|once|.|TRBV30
TGTGCCGGCGCAGGCTCTGGGGCCAACGTCCTGACTTTC
CAGAGSGANVLTF
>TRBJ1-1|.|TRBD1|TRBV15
TGTGCCACCAGCAGTCAGGGGGGCACTGAAGCTTTCTTT
CATSSQGGTEAFF
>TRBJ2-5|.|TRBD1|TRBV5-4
TGTGCCAGCAGCCACAGGGGGCGAGGGTATGAGACCCAGTACTTC
CASSHRGRGYETQYF
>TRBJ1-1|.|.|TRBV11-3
TGTGCCAGCAGCTTGGACCCGGGACATATGAACACTGAAGCTTTCTTT
CASSLDPGHMNTEAFF
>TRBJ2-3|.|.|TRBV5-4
TGTGCCAGCAGCTTGGCGGTCGGGAGTCTGGATACGCAGTATTTT
CASSLAVGSLDTQYF
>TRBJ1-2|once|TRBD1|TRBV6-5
TGTGCCAGCAGCCCCCACTTGACAGGGGATGGCTACACCTTC
CASSPHLTGDGYTF
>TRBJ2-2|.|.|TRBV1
TGCACCAGCAGCCACCGAGACCTACTAGCGGGGACCCACACCGGGGAGCTGTTTTTT
CTSSHRDLLAGTHTGELFF
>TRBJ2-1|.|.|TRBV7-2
TGTGCCAGCAGTCTAGACCACAATGAGCAGTTCTTC
CASSLDHNEQFF
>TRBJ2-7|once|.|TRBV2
TGTGCCAGCAGTGAAACTATTGGCAGCTCCTACGAGCAGTACTTC
CASSETIGSSYEQYF
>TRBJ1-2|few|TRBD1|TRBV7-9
TGTGCCAGCAACAGTCACCTCCAGGGGGCGACCTATGGCTACACCTTC
CASNSHLQGATYGYTF
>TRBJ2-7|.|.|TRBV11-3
TGTGCCAGCAGCGCCGGACTCCAAAGCTCCTACGAGCAGTACTTC
CASSAGLQSSYEQYF
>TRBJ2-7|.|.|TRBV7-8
TGTGCCAGCAGCTTAGCGGGTGCCGACGAGCAGTACTTC
CASSLAGADEQYF
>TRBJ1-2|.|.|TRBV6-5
TGTGCCAGCAGTCAGGGCGCAGGCTATGGCTACACCTTC
CASSQGAGYGYTF
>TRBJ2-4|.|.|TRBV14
TGTGCCAGCAGCCAAAGCGGGTGGCCGGCCAAAAACATTCAGTACTTC
CASSQSGWPAKNIQYF
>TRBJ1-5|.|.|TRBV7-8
TGTGCCAGCAGCTTTGGGGGCAATCAGCCCCAGCATTTT
CASSFGGNQPQHF
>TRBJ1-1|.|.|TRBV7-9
TGTGCCAGCAGCGATTTAATCTACGCTGAAGCTTTCTTT
CASSDLIYAEAFF
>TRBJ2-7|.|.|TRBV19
TGTGCCAGTAGTCTTATGGGAAGTCTCTACGAGCAGTACTTC
CASSLMGSLYEQYF
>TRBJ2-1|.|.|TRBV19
TGTGCCAGTAGTACGTGGATGGGCGGACAAAACAATGAGCAGTTCTTC
CASSTWMGGQNNEQFF
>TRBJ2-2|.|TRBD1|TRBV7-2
TGTGCCAGCAGCTTAGAAGGGACAGGGTTGGCCGGGGAGCTGTTTTTT
CASSLEGTGLAGELFF
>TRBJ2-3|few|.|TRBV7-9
TGTGCCAGCAGCGGTCGGGGGACAGTGAAGGATACGCAGTATTTT
CASSGRGTVKDTQYF
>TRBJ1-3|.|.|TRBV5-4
TGTGCCAGCAGCCTCGACGGGTACACCATATATTTT
CASSLDGYTIYF
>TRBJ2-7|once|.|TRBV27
TGTGCCAGCAGTCCCGGACTCTCCTTCGAGCAGTACTTC
CASSPGLSFEQYF